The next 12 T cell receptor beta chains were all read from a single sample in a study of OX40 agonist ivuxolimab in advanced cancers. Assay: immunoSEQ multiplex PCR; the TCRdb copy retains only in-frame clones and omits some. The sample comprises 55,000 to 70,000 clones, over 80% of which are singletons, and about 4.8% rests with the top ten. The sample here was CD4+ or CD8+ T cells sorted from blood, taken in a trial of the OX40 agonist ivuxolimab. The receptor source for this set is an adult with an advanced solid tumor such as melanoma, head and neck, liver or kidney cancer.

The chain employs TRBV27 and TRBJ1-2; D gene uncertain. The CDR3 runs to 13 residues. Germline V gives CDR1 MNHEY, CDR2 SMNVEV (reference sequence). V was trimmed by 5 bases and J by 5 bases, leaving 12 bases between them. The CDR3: CASSREGLYGYTF. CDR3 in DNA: TGTGCCAGCAGTAGGGAAGGGCTATATGGCTACACCTTC.

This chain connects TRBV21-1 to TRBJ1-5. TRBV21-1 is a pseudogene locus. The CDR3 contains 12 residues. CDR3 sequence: CANRQLFQPQHF. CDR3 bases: TGTGCCAACCGACAACTATTTCAGCCCCAGCATTTT.

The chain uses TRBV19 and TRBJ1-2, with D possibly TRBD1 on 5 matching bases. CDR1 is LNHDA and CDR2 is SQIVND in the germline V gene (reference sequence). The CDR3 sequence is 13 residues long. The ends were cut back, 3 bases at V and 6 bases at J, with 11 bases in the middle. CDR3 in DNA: TGTGCCAGTAGTATTACGACGGGGGATGGCTACACCTTC. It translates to CASSITTGDGYTF.

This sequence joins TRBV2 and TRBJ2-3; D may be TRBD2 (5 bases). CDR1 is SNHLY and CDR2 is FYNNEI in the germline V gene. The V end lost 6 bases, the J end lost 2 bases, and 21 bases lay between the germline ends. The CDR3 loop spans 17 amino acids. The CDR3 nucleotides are TGTGCCAGCAGGCCCCGGGGTAGCTCCCCCACCACAGATACGCAGTATTTT. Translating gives CASRPRGSSPTTDTQYF.

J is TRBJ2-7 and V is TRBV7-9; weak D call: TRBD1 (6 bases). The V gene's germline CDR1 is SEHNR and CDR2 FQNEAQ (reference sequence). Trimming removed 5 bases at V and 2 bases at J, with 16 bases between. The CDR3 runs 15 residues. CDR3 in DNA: TGTGCCAGCAGCCAAGAAGAGGACAGACCCTACGAGCAGTACTTC. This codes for CASSQEEDRPYEQYF.

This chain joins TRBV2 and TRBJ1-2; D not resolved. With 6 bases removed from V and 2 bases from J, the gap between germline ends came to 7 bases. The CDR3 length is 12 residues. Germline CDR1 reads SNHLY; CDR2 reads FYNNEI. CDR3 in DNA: TGTGCCAGCAGCCTCGGAAACTATGGCTACACCTTC. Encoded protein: CASSLGNYGYTF.

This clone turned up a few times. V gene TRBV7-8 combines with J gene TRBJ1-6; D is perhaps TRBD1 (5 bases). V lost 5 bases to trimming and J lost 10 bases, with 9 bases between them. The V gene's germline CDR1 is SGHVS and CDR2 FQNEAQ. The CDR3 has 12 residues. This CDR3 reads CASSRQSSPLHF. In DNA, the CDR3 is TGTGCCAGCAGCCGACAGTCATCACCCCTCCACTTT.

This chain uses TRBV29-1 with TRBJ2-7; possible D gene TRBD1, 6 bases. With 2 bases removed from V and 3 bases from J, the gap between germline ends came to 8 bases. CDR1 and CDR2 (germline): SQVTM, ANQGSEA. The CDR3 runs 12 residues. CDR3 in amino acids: CSVERDNYEQYF. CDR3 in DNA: TGCAGCGTTGAACGGGACAACTACGAGCAGTACTTC.

The CDR3 DNA is TGCGCCAGCAGTCAATCGACGAATTTCCGGGACCCCCGATCGGGCAGACAAGAGACCCAGTACTTC. It yields the protein CASSQSTNFRDPRSGRQETQYF. This chain uses TRBV23-1 with TRBJ2-5; D possibly matches TRBD1 or TRBD2 (5 bases each). TRBV23-1 is filed as an ORF, its function uncertain. The CDR3 loop spans 22 amino acids. V was pared by 0 bases and J by 2 bases, with 31 bases between.

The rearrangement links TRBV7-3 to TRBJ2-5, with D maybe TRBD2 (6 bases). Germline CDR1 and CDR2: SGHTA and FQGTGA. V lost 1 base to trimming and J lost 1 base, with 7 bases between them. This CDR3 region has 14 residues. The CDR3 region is CASSLRRGQETQYF. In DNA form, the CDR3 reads TGTGCCAGCAGCTTAAGGCGGGGCCAAGAGACCCAGTACTTC.

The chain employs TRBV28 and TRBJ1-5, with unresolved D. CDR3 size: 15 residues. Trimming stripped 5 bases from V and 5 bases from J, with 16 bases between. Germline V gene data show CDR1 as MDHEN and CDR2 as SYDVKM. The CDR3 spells CASSLDYRSYQPQHF. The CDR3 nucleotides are TGTGCCAGCAGTCTAGACTACAGATCATATCAGCCCCAGCATTTT.

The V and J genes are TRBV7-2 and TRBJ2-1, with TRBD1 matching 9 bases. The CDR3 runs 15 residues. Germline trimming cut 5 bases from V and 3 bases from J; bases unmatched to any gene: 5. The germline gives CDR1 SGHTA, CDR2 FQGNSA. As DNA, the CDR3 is TGTGCCAGCAGCACGGGACAGGGAGGCTACAATGAGCAGTTCTTC. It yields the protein CASSTGQGGYNEQFF.